The present T cell receptor beta chain was sequenced within a study of CXCR3-negative and CXCR3-positive naive CD8 T cells. Study-wide results and caveats: Diversity in memory CD8+ cells fell much lower than the comparably high levels seen in both naive subsets. With surface CD5 comparable between naive subsets, TCR strength was estimated using properties derived from the TRB CDR3.

A CD45RO-CCR7+CD27+CD95- phenotype identified naive CD8+ T cells. All TRB cDNA libraries came from 5' RACE performed with UMI labels. TCRdb re-called the 5' RACE reads; one entry per CDR3 protein, DNA not given. The listing records roughly 100,000 distinct CDR3 sequences. Comment on this clonotype: Antigen: not known.

The CDR3 sequence is 18 residues long. CDR1 and CDR2 (germline): SGHDN, FVKESK. This TCR was recovered from a human donor in good health. Some clones in this sample may be carry-over from other donors' samples. The chain uses TRBV14 and TRBJ2-1; the TCRdb call, TRBD2, lacks DNA for checking. The sample consisted of naive CXCR3- CD8+ T cells from blood. Subset: CD45RO-CCR7+CD27+CD95- naive CD8+ T cells lacking CXCR3 (TNR3-). CDR3 amino acids: CASSQDWASGGFDDEQFF.